The entry below describes one T cell receptor beta chain. It lacks a known antigen. No much larger clonotype is one base removed from it; base qualities were not supplied. The data belong to a study of response to subunit inactivated influenza vaccine (dated by TCRdb to between 2018 and 2020). As for the study more broadly: To follow how T cells responded to a trivalent subunit inactivated influenza vaccine, the researchers relied on deep quantitative profiling of the T cell receptor repertoire.

Reading the germline V gene gives CDR1 SGHRS and CDR2 YFSETQ. From cysteine to phenylalanine, the CDR3 is 14 amino acids long. Just CDR3 DNA is preserved here, 42 bases in frame from base 1. V is shortened by 6 bases, J by 4 bases, and the region joining them spans 13 bases. The library was obtained by RT-PCR. TCRdb lists the instrument as Illumina HiSeq 2500. TCRdb reprocessed the public reads (quality trimming at Q25 with fastp, clone calling with MiXCR) and kept in-frame beta chains. A single entry per CDR3 protein holds the most common genes and DNA from its merged rows. A total of about 780,000 distinct CDR3 sequences appear in this sample, 18% of them only once. About a tenth of the sample comes from the top ten. Overall results and qualifications from the work: The authors proposed that each seasonal influenza vaccination may bring in only a limited number of new T cells.

The sequencing here drew on PBMCs from blood, taken more than 4 days after vaccination. The chain couples TRBV5-1 to TRBJ2-2; TRBD2 is a weak D gene call, 5 bases matching. The sequence was obtained from a man between 50 and 59 years old who received an inactivated influenza vaccine. Donor details come from another sample of the same person, matched by shared clones. The CDR3 in this case is CASNDRDRTGELFF. The DNA sequence reads TGCGCCAGCAACGATCGGGATCGCACCGGGGAGCTGTTTTTT.